This entry lists 26 T cell receptor beta chains sequenced from one sample in a study of T cell responses to AZD1222 COVID-19 vaccine. Generated by immunoSEQ multiplex PCR, the TCRdb table keeps only in-frame clones and is missing some. The sample includes over 95,000 clones, approximately 90% seen only once; the top ten take 9.5% to 15%. The sample in question was peripheral blood, obtained on day 0 of AZD1222 vaccination. Receptors were obtained from an adult in good health.

This clone was counted between two and nine times. The rearrangement joins TRBV15 to TRBJ2-1, with 11 positions matching TRBD2. This CDR3 is 14 amino acids long. Germline CDR1 LNHNV, CDR2 YYDKDF (reference sequence). J lost 4 bases, V lost 8 bases, and 4 bases had no gene match. The CDR3 is CATLSSGRYNEQFF. CDR3 DNA: TGTGCCACCCTGTCTAGCGGGAGGTACAATGAGCAGTTCTTC.

V gene TRBV19 combines with J gene TRBJ2-3; 9 positions match TRBD2. The trim removed 6 bases at V and 0 bases at J, leaving 4 bases unmatched. Germline-derived CDR1 and CDR2 are LNHDA and SQIVND (reference sequence). This CDR3 has 15 amino acids. CDR3 sequence: CASRGLATSTDTQYF. The DNA of the CDR3 is TGTGCCAGTAGAGGACTAGCGACTAGCACAGATACGCAGTATTTT. The full variable domain, with the rest looked up from reference TRBV19 and TRBJ2-3, is DGGITQSPKYLFRKEGQNVTLSCEQNLNHDAMYWYRQDPGQGLRLIYYSQIVNDFQKGDIAEGYSVSREKKESFPLTVTSAQKNPTAFYLCASRGLATSTDTQYFGPGTRLTVL.

J is TRBJ1-3 and V is TRBV28; D perhaps matches TRBD1 (5 bases). The CDR3 loop spans 15 amino acids. CDR1 is MDHEN, CDR2 SYDVKM, per germline. Trimming left V 10 bases short and J 0 bases short, with 16 bases between. The CDR3 DNA sequence: TGTGCCACCATCCTGGGACTTAGCTCTGGAAACACCATATATTTT. This encodes CATILGLSSGNTIYF.

The V and J genes are TRBV5-1 and TRBJ1-2; 8 bases agree with TRBD1. The V segment lost 2 bases and the J segment 6 bases; nucleotides outside the gene matches: 12. Germline values: CDR1 SGHRS, CDR2 YFSETQ. The CDR3 covers 16 residues. The CDR3 here is CASSFNMGQALDGYTF. DNA for the CDR3: TGCGCCAGCAGCTTTAATATGGGACAGGCTCTGGATGGCTACACCTTC. Full variable domain (remainder filled in from reference TRBV5-1 and TRBJ1-2): KAGVTQTPRYLIKTRGQQVTLSCSPISGHRSVSWYQQTPGQGLQFLFEYFSETQRNKGNFPGRFSGRQFSNSRSEMNVSTLELGDSALYLCASSFNMGQALDGYTFGSGTRLTVV.

In this sample, this clone turned up a few times. The chain is built from TRBV10-3 and TRBJ2-1; TRBD1 is a possible D gene (7 bases). CDR3 size: 13 residues. Germline assignment: CDR1 ENHRY and CDR2 SYGVKD. V lost 7 bases, J lost 9 bases, and 16 bases lay in between. The CDR3 loop is CAITTLQGGEQFF. CDR3 in DNA: TGTGCCATCACCACACTTCAGGGGGGTGAGCAGTTCTTC.

The chain combines TRBV7-9 with TRBJ2-2; 7 bases fit TRBD2. This CDR3 has 15 amino acids. V trimming: 0 bases; J trimming: 7 bases; junction bases outside the gene matches: 5. Germline lookup yields CDR1 SEHNR and CDR2 FQNEAQ (reference sequence). Here the CDR3 DNA reads TGTGCCAGCAGCTTAGCGGCGGGAGACGGCGGGGAGCTGTTTTTT. Translated, it gives CASSLAAGDGGELFF.

To note about this clone: The junction departs from germline at one end; a sequencing error may be responsible. The chain couples TRBV3-1 (or the pseudogene TRBV3-2) to TRBJ1-1, with D possibly being TRBD1 (6 bases). The CDR3 covers 15 residues. The germline gives CDR1 LGHDT, CDR2 YNNKEL (reference sequence). The CDR3 nucleotides are TGTGTCAGCAGCCACGCGGGGGGACAAATGTATGAAGCTTTCTTT. Its translation: CVSSHAGGQMYEAFF.

The chain couples TRBV5-4 to TRBJ1-1; D remains unclear. Per germline, CDR1 SGHNT and CDR2 YYREEE (reference sequence). The CDR3 covers 14 residues. V was cut by 0 bases and J by 2 bases, with 8 bases left in between. The CDR3 protein is CASSLGGGNTEAFF. The CDR3 DNA reads TGTGCCAGCAGCTTGGGGGGAGGCAACACTGAAGCTTTCTTT.

This clone appeared once. The rearrangement links TRBV12-5 to TRBJ1-1; D ambiguous. Looked up from germline, CDR1 is LGHNT and CDR2 is FRNRAP. With 6 bases removed from V and 0 bases from J, the gap between germline ends came to 5 bases. CDR3 length: 12 residues. CDR3 DNA: TGTGCTAGTGGCCAATTGAACACTGAAGCTTTCTTT. This sequence encodes CASGQLNTEAFF. The full variable domain, in which reference TRBV12-5 and TRBJ1-1 provide the parts outside the CDR3, is DARVTQTPRHKVTEMGQEVTMRCQPILGHNTVFWYRQTMMQGLELLAYFRNRAPLDDSGMPKDRFSAEMPDATLATLKIQPSEPRDSAVYFCASGQLNTEAFFGQGTRLTVV.

The gene calls are TRBV5-1 and TRBJ1-3, with 9 bases fitting TRBD1. V lost 1 base, J lost 3 bases, and 5 bases stayed unmatched. In germline, CDR1 is SGHRS, CDR2 YFSETQ. CDR3 length equals 16 residues. In DNA form, the CDR3 reads TGCGCCAGCAGCTTGAGCTGGACAGGGGTTGGAAACACCATATATTTT. Encoded protein: CASSLSWTGVGNTIYF.

The chain carries TRBV14 and TRBJ2-5; D ambiguous. The length of the CDR3 is 12 residues. Germline V CDR1 and CDR2: SGHDN, FVKESK. V was trimmed by 1 base and J by 4 bases, leaving 4 bases between them. For the CDR3, the DNA is TGTGCCAGCAGCCAAGTCCCAGAGACCCAGTACTTC. This encodes CASSQVPETQYF.

J is TRBJ2-1 and V is TRBV27, with D possibly TRBD1 on 6 matching bases. The CDR3 has 14 residues. V gave up 4 bases and J gave up 8 bases, with 15 bases separating them. Germline-derived CDR1 and CDR2 are MNHEY and SMNVEV (reference sequence). The CDR3 nucleotides are TGTGCCAGCAGTTCGGGACACGTTGCTGATGAGCAGTTCTTC. It specifies CASSSGHVADEQFF.

The chain carries TRBV5-5 and TRBJ2-5; no clear D gene. Per the germline V gene, CDR1 is SGHKS and CDR2 is YYEKEE (reference sequence). The V end lost 4 bases, the J end lost 3 bases, and 10 bases lay between the germline ends. The CDR3 is 13 residues long. This CDR3 reads CASSRSREETQYF. The CDR3 nucleotides are TGTGCCAGCAGCAGGAGTCGGGAAGAGACCCAGTACTTC.

V and J are TRBV13 and TRBJ1-2; TRBD1 is a possible D gene (5 bases). This CDR3 is 16 amino acids long. With 4 bases removed from V and 2 bases from J, the gap between germline ends came to 17 bases. Germline V gene lookup returns CDR1 PRHDT and CDR2 FYEKMQ (reference sequence). The CDR3 nucleotides are TGTGCCAGCAGCTGGAGCGGGGCAGGCGGAAACTATGGCTACACCTTC. Its translation is CASSWSGAGGNYGYTF.

This rearrangement joins TRBV7-2 to TRBJ1-3; maybe TRBD1 (5 bases). Germline V lookup: CDR1 SGHTA, CDR2 FQGNSA. The CDR3 spans 17 residues. Trimming removed 5 bases from V and 0 bases from J, with 17 bases in between. CDR3 amino acids: CASSRVPGALSGNTIYF. CDR3 bases: TGTGCCAGCAGCCGTGTCCCCGGGGCCCTCTCTGGAAACACCATATATTTT.

The chain carries TRBV29-1 and TRBJ2-7, with 9 bases matching TRBD1. After removal of 2 bases from V and 5 bases from J, the junction contained 7 bases not matched to a gene. This CDR3 comprises 14 residues. Germline lookup yields CDR1 SQVTM and CDR2 ANQGSEA. CDR3 DNA: TGCAGCGTTGAAAGGGGGGGACAGGGCAACGAGCAGTACTTC. It encodes CSVERGGQGNEQYF.

The CDR3 coding sequence is TGTGCCAGCAGTCTAGCGGGAGGGCGGACCGGGGAGCTGTTTTTT. Translated: CASSLAGGRTGELFF. The V call is TRBV7-9, the J call TRBJ2-2, with 12 bases fitting TRBD2. CDR1 is SEHNR and CDR2 is FQNEAQ in the germline V gene (reference sequence). Germline trimming cut 6 bases from V and 5 bases from J; bases unmatched to any gene: 4. This CDR3 is built from 15 residues.

This clone came up a few times. The chain carries TRBV7-2 and TRBJ1-4; D is ambiguous. The CDR3 contains 15 residues. Trimming removed 8 bases from V and 3 bases from J, with 16 bases in between. Germline loops: CDR1 SGHTA, CDR2 FQGNSA. CDR3 sequence (DNA): TGTGCCAGCTCACGGTTAAGAGCGGCTAATGAAAAACTGTTTTTT. Translated, it gives CASSRLRAANEKLFF.

This rearrangement joins TRBV29-1 to TRBJ2-1, with TRBD1 identical over 9 bases. Germline CDR1 SQVTM, CDR2 ANQGSEA. The CDR3 is 13 residues long. V lost 7 bases, J lost 4 bases, and 5 bases stayed unmatched. The CDR3 DNA reads as TGCAGCGGCGACAGGGGGAAGTACAATGAGCAGTTCTTC. Encoded protein: CSGDRGKYNEQFF.

V gene TRBV7-8 combines with J gene TRBJ1-2; D gene ambiguous. The CDR3 extends over 17 amino acids. Trimming removed 0 bases from V and 6 bases from J, with 20 bases in between. Germline assignment: CDR1 SGHVS and CDR2 FQNEAQ. CDR3 sequence (DNA): TGTGCCAGCAGCTTAGCACAACGAAAGGGCCAAGTTAATGGCTACACCTTC. It is translated as CASSLAQRKGQVNGYTF.

V is TRBV5-1 and J is TRBJ2-1; possibly TRBD1 or TRBD2 for D (5 bases each). The germline V and J ends were trimmed by 4 bases and 6 bases, with 14 bases remaining between them. The CDR3 is made up of 14 amino acids. CDR1 SGHRS and CDR2 YFSETQ come from the germline V gene. The CDR3 DNA is TGCGCCAGCAGCCGAGACACGGGACGCAATGAGCAGTTCTTC. As protein: CASSRDTGRNEQFF.

Regarding this clone: One end of the junction does not line up with germline, which may come from a read error. The chain is built from TRBV7-7 and TRBJ2-2; weak D call: TRBD2 (6 bases). The CDR3 loop spans 16 amino acids. CDR1 SSHAT and CDR2 FNYEAQ come from the germline V gene (reference sequence). CDR3 protein: CASSSAGPGITGELFF. The CDR3 bases are TGTGCTAGCAGCTCGGCGGGACCGGGTATTACCGGGGAGCTGTTTTTT.

The chain carries TRBV28 and TRBJ1-2; D unresolved. This CDR3 has 13 residues. V was pared by 3 bases and J by 4 bases, with 9 bases between. Germline CDR1 reads MDHEN; CDR2 reads SYDVKM. CDR3 region: CASSLTFGYGYTF. The CDR3 bases are TGTGCCAGCAGTTTGACCTTCGGCTATGGCTACACCTTC.

The chain uses TRBV24-1 and TRBJ1-3; D call uncertain. In germline, CDR1 is KGHDR, CDR2 SFDVKD. The CDR3 is made up of 13 amino acids. Trimming pared 4 bases from V and 4 bases from J, leaving 7 bases between. The CDR3: CATSDARGNTIYF. The CDR3 region has the DNA TGTGCCACCAGTGACGCACGCGGAAACACCATATATTTT.

In nucleotides, the CDR3 is TGTGCCAGCAACAAACAGCGGGAGGGCACTGAAGCTTTCTTT. Its protein product is CASNKQREGTEAFF. J is TRBJ1-1 and V is TRBV6-6, with D uncertain. Germline-derived CDR1 and CDR2 are MNHNY and SVGAGI (reference sequence). Deletions cut 7 bases from V and 4 bases from J, with 16 bases between. The CDR3 is 14 amino acids.

The V gene is TRBV7-9, the J gene TRBJ1-2, with 9 bases aligning to TRBD1. The CDR3 has 15 amino acids. Germline V gives CDR1 SEHNR, CDR2 FQNEAQ (reference sequence). V gave up 4 bases and J gave up 0 bases; unmatched junction bases: 3. The CDR3 loop reads CASSSGQGTNYGYTF. DNA for the CDR3: TGTGCCAGCAGCTCGGGACAGGGTACTAACTATGGCTACACCTTC. Combining the CDR3 with reference TRBV7-9 and TRBJ1-2 gives the whole variable domain DTGVSQNPRHKITKRGQNVTFRCDPISEHNRLYWYRQTLGQGPEFLTYFQNEAQLEKSRLLSDRFSAERPKGSFSTLEIQRTEQGDSAMYLCASSSGQGTNYGYTFGSGTRLTVV.